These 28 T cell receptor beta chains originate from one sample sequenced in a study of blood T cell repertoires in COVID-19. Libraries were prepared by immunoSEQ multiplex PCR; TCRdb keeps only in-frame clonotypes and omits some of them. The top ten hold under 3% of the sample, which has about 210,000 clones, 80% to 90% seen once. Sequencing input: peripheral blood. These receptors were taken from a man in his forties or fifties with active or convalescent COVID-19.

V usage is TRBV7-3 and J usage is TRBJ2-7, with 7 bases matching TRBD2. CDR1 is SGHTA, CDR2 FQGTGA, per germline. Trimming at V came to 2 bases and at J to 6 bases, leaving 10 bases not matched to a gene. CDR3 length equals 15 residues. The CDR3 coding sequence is TGTGCCAGCAGCTTACAGGCGGGAGTGATTGGCGAGCAGTACTTC. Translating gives CASSLQAGVIGEQYF.

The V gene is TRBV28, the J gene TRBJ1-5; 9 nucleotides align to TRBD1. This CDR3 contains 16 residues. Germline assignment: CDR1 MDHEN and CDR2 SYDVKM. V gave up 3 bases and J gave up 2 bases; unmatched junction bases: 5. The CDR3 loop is CASSFRQGGGNQPQHF. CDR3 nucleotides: TGTGCCAGCAGTTTCCGACAGGGGGGGGGCAATCAGCCCCAGCATTTT.

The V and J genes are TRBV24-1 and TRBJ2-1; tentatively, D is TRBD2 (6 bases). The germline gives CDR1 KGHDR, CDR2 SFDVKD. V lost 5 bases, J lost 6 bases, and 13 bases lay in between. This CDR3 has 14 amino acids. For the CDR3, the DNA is TGTGCCACCAGTGGCACGACTAGTTTCAATGAGCAGTTCTTC. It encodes CATSGTTSFNEQFF.

CDR3 bases: TGTGCCAGCAGTCCCGGGACAGGGTTCGTCGAGCAGTACTTC. As protein: CASSPGTGFVEQYF. This sequence joins TRBV6-5 and TRBJ2-7, with 9 bases lining up with TRBD1. The germline gives CDR1 MNHEY, CDR2 SVGAGI. The trim removed 5 bases at V and 6 bases at J, leaving 8 bases unmatched. This CDR3 region has 14 residues.

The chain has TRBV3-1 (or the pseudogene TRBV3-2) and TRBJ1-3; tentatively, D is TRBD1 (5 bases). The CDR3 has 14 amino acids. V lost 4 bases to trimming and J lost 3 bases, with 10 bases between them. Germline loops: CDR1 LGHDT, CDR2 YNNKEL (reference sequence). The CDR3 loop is CASSRKTVGNTIYF. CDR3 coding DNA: TGTGCCAGCAGCCGGAAGACAGTTGGAAACACCATATATTTT.

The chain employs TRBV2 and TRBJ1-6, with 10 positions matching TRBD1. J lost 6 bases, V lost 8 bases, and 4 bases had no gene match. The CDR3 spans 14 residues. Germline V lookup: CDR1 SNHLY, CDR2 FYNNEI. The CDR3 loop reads CASWTGGFNSPLHF. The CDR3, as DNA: TGTGCCAGCTGGACAGGGGGATTTAATTCACCCCTCCACTTT. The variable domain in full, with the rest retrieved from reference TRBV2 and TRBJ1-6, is EPEVTQTPSHQVTQMGQEVILRCVPISNHLYFYWYRQILGQKVEFLVSFYNNEISEKSEIFDDQFSVERPDGSNFTLKIRSTKLEDSAMYFCASWTGGFNSPLHFGNGTRLTVT.

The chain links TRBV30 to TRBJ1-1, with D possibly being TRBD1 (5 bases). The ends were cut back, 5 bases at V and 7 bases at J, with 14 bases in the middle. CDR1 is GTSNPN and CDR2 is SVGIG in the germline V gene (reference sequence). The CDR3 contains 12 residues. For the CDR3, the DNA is TGTGCCTGGTCGGGGCGGGGCTATGAAGCTTTCTTT. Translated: CAWSGRGYEAFF.

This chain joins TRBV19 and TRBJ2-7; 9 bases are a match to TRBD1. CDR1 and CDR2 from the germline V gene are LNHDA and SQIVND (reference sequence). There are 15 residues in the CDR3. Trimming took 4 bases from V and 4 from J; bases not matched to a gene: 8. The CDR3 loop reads CASSTLSTGGYEQYF. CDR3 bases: TGTGCCAGTAGTACACTGTCGACAGGGGGATACGAGCAGTACTTC.

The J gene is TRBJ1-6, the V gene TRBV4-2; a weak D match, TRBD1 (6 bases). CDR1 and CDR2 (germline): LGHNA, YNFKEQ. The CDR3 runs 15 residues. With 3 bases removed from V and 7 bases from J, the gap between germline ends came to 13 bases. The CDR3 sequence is CASSHSGQINSPLHF. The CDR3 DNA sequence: TGTGCCAGCAGCCATTCCGGACAGATAAATTCACCCCTCCACTTT.

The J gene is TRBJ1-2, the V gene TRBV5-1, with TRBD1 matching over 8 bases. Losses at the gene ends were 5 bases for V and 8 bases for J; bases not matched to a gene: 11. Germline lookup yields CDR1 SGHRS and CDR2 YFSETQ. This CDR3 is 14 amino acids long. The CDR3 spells CASSPDREGAGYTF. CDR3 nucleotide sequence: TGCGCCAGCAGTCCGGACAGGGAGGGCGCGGGCTACACCTTC.

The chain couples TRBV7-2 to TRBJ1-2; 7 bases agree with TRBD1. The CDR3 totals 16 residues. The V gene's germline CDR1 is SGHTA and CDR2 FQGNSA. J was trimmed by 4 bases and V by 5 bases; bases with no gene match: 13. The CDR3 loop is CASSLGGAGTAYGYTF. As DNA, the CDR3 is TGTGCCAGCAGCCTGGGGGGCGCCGGGACAGCCTATGGCTACACCTTC.

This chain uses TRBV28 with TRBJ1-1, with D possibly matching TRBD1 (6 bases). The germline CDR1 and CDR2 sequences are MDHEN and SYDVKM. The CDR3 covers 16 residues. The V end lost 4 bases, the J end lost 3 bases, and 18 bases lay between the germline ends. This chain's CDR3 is CASSSAGVLGHTEAFF. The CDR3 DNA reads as TGTGCCAGCAGTTCTGCAGGGGTTTTAGGGCACACTGAAGCTTTCTTT.

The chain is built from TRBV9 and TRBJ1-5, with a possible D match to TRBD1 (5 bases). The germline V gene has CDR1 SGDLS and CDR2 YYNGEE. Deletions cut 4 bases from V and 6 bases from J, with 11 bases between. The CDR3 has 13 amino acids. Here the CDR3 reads CASSQTGGQPQHF. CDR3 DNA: TGTGCCAGCAGCCAAACAGGCGGTCAGCCCCAGCATTTT. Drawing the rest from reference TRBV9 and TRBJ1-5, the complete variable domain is DSGVTQTPKHLITATGQRVTLRCSPRSGDLSVYWYQQSLDQGLQFLIQYYNGEERAKGNILERFSAQQFPDLHSELNLSSLELGDSALYFCASSQTGGQPQHFGDGTRLSIL.

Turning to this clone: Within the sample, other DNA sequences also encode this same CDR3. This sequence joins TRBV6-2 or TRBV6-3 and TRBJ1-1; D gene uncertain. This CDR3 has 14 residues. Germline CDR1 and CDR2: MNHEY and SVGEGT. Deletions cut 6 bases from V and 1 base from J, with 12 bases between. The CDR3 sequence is CASSPSQANTEAFF. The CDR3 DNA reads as TGTGCCAGCAGCCCCTCCCAGGCGAACACTGAAGCTTTCTTT.

The CDR3 DNA is TGTGCCAGCAGCCCTCGAGTTGGGCTAGCTCACGAGCAGTACTTC. It specifies CASSPRVGLAHEQYF. The chain couples TRBV11-2 to TRBJ2-7, with D maybe TRBD2 (5 bases). This CDR3 spans 15 amino acids. The germline V gene encodes CDR1 SGHAT and CDR2 FQNNGV. Trimming shortened V by 5 bases and J by 5 bases, and 19 bases separated the two germline ends.

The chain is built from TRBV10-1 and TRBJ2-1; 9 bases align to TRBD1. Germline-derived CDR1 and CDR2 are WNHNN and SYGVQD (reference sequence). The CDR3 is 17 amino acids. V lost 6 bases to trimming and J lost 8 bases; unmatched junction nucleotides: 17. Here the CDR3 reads CASSSSGTGRLVDEQFF. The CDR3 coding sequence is TGCGCCAGCAGCAGCTCGGGGACAGGGCGCCTTGTTGATGAGCAGTTCTTC.

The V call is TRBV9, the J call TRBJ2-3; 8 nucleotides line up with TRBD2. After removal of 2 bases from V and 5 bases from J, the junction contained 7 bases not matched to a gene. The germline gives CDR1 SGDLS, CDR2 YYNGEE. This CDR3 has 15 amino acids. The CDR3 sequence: CASSVGIAGIDTQYF. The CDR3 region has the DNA TGTGCCAGCAGCGTGGGGATAGCGGGGATAGATACGCAGTATTTT.

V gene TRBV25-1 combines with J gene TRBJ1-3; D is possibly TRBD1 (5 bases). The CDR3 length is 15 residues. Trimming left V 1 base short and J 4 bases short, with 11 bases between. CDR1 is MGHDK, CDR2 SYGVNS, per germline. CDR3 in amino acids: CASSEFGGSGNTIYF. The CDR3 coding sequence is TGTGCCAGCAGTGAATTCGGGGGATCCGGAAACACCATATATTTT.

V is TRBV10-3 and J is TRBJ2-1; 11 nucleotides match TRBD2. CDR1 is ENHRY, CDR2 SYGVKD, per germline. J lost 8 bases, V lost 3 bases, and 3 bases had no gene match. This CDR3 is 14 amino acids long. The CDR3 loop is CAISDRTSGHEQFF. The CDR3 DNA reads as TGTGCCATCAGTGATAGGACTAGCGGGCATGAGCAGTTCTTC.

CDR3 in DNA: TGTGCCAGCTCCCCTGACAGGGGGCACACAGATACGCAGTATTTT. This translates into CASSPDRGHTDTQYF. This chain joins TRBV18 and TRBJ2-3, with 10 nucleotides matching TRBD1. The CDR3 is 15 residues long. V shed 6 bases, J shed 2 bases, and the junction held 5 bases outside the gene matches. The germline V gene has CDR1 KGHSH and CDR2 LQKENI. The complete variable domain, with remaining parts taken from reference TRBV18 and TRBJ2-3, reads NAGVMQNPRHLVRRRGQEARLRCSPMKGHSHVYWYRQLPEEGLKFMVYLQKENIIDESGMPKERFSAEFPKEGPSILRIQQVVRGDSAAYFCASSPDRGHTDTQYFGPGTRLTVL.

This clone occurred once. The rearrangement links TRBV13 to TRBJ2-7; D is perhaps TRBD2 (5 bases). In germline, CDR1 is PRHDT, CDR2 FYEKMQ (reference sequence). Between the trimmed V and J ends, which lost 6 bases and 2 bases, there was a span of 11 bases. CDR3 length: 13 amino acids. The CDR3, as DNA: TGTGCCAGCAGGGCGGGTCCTACCTACGAGCAGTACTTC. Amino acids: CASRAGPTYEQYF.

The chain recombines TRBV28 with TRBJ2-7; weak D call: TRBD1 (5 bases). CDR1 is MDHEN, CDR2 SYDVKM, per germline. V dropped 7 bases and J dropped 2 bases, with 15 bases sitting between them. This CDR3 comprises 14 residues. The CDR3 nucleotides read TGTGCCAGCATCTCTTACAGGAAAACCTACGAGCAGTACTTC. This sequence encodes CASISYRKTYEQYF.

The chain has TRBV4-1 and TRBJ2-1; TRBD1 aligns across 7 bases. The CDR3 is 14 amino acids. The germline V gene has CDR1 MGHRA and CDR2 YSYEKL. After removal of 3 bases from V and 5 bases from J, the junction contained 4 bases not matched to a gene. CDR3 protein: CASSHRQGNNEQFF. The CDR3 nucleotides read TGCGCCAGCAGCCATCGACAGGGAAACAATGAGCAGTTCTTC.

CDR3 sequence: CASSIARTAHSGNTIYF. CDR3 coding DNA: TGTGCCAGTAGTATCGCGCGCACAGCACACTCTGGAAACACCATATATTTT. The V and J genes are TRBV19 and TRBJ1-3, with unresolved D. Germline lookup yields CDR1 LNHDA and CDR2 SQIVND (reference sequence). Trimming pared 3 bases from V and 0 bases from J, leaving 15 bases between. CDR3 length: 17 amino acids. Together with reference TRBV19 and TRBJ1-3, the CDR3 gives the full variable domain: DGGITQSPKYLFRKEGQNVTLSCEQNLNHDAMYWYRQDPGQGLRLIYYSQIVNDFQKGDIAEGYSVSREKKESFPLTVTSAQKNPTAFYLCASSIARTAHSGNTIYFGEGSWLTVV.

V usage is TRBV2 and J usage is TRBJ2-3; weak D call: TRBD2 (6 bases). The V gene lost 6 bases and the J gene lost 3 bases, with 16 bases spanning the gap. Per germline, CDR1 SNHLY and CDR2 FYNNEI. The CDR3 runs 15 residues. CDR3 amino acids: CASRVGTPGTDTQYF. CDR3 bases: TGTGCCAGCAGAGTCGGGACTCCCGGGACAGATACGCAGTATTTT.

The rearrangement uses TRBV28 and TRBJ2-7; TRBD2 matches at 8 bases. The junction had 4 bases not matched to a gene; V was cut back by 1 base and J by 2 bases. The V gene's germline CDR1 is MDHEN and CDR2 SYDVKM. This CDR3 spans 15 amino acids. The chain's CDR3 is CASSLSGSGTYEQYF. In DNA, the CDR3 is TGTGCCAGCAGTTTATCCGGTAGCGGGACCTACGAGCAGTACTTC.

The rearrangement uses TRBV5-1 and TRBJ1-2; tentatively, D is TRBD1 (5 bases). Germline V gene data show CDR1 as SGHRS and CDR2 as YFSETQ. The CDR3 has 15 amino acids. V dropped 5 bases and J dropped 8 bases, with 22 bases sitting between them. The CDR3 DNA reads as TGCGCCAGCAGGGTGAGCGGGGCCGGGGAAGAGGGCTACACCTTC. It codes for CASRVSGAGEEGYTF.

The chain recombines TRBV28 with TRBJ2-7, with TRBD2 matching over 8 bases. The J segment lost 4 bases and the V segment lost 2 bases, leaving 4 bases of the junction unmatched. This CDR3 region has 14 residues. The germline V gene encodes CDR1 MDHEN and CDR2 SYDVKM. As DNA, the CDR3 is TGTGCCAGCAGTTTAAGCGGGAGCCGGTACGAGCAGTACTTC. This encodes CASSLSGSRYEQYF.